Following are 9 T cell receptor beta chains from one sample sequenced in a study of T cells after yellow fever vaccination. TCRdb called the 5' RACE reads again in MiXCR, with one record for every CDR3 protein. This sample has a few hundred thousand distinct CDR3 sequences, with 5.2% found just once. Specimen: CD4+ T cells sorted from PBMCs, collected on the day of the yellow fever booster vaccination. Source of these receptors: a man younger than 30 who received the YFV17D yellow fever vaccine.

This clonotype was seen a few times. This chain connects TRBV20-1 to TRBJ1-2; D not resolved. Trimming stripped 6 bases from V and 5 bases from J, with 10 bases between. Germline V gene lookup returns CDR1 DFQATT and CDR2 SNEGSKA (reference sequence). CDR3 length: 11 residues. The CDR3 DNA sequence: TGCAGTGCCGTCCCGTTATATGGCTACACCTTC. This sequence encodes CSAVPLYGYTF.

A few counts support this clonotype. The chain links TRBV5-1 to TRBJ2-2; 14 bases are shared with TRBD2. The CDR3 sequence is 19 residues long. V was pared by 3 bases and J by 2 bases, with 9 bases of the junction left unmatched. CDR1 is SGHRS, CDR2 YFSETQ, per germline. The DNA for the CDR3 is TGCGCCAGCAGCTGGGGACTAGCGGGGGCCGGCTTCAACACCGGGGAGCTGTTTTTT. It yields the protein CASSWGLAGAGFNTGELFF.

This clonotype has ten or more counts. The rearrangement links TRBV2 to TRBJ1-2, with D possibly being TRBD1 (6 bases). Trimming removed 7 bases from V and 4 bases from J, with 10 bases in between. The CDR3 consists of 12 residues. Germline V gene sequence: CDR1 SNHLY, CDR2 FYNNEI. CDR3 sequence (DNA): TGTGCCAGCAATCAGGGGACCTATGGCTACACCTTC. Residues: CASNQGTYGYTF.

This clonotype was seen repeatedly, ten times or more. V gene TRBV6-2 or TRBV6-3 combines with J gene TRBJ2-3; 11 nucleotides match TRBD2. The CDR3 runs to 14 residues. The J segment lost 2 bases and the V segment lost 11 bases, leaving 6 bases of the junction unmatched. The germline gives CDR1 MNHEY, CDR2 SVGEGT. CDR3 in amino acids: CAGRTSGPTDTQYF. Here the CDR3 DNA reads TGTGCCGGAAGGACTAGCGGGCCCACAGATACGCAGTATTTT.

This clonotype was seen ten or more times. One end of the junction varies from germline; a read error may be responsible. The chain has TRBV5-1 and TRBJ2-1; D is uncertain. The CDR3 length is 15 residues. CDR1 is SGHRS, CDR2 YFSETQ, per germline. CDR3 sequence: CASSLVASSYNEQFF. In nucleotides, the CDR3 is TGTGCCAGCAGCTTAGTTGCTAGCTCCTACAATGAGCAGTTCTTC.

Many counts were recorded for this clonotype. The rearrangement joins TRBV4-2 to TRBJ2-2; D unclear. Germline loops: CDR1 LGHNA, CDR2 YNFKEQ. The CDR3 length is 15 residues. The V gene lost 1 base and the J gene lost 7 bases, with 13 bases spanning the gap. The CDR3 is CASSQVIRVGGELFF. DNA for the CDR3: TGTGCCAGCAGCCAAGTCATCCGGGTGGGCGGGGAGCTGTTTTTT.

This clonotype turned up a few times. This sequence joins TRBV28 and TRBJ2-3; TRBD1 matches 7 bases. The CDR3 runs to 12 residues. V lost 11 bases and J lost 4; bases outside the gene matches: 6. Germline assignment: CDR1 MDHEN and CDR2 SYDVKM. Here the CDR3 reads CALSTGPDTQYF. For the CDR3, the DNA is TGTGCCCTCTCGACAGGGCCAGATACGCAGTATTTT.

The chain employs TRBV20-1 and TRBJ1-2; D gene uncertain. CDR3 length: 12 amino acids. Germline CDR1 DFQATT, CDR2 SNEGSKA (reference sequence). Trimming removed 0 bases at V and 3 bases at J, with 5 bases between. The CDR3 DNA sequence: TGCAGTGCTAGAGACAACTACTATGGCTACACCTTC. Its translation is CSARDNYYGYTF.

The chain uses TRBV5-1 and TRBJ1-6; D possibly corresponds to TRBD1 (5 bases). Germline assignment: CDR1 SGHRS and CDR2 YFSETQ. This CDR3 is built from 15 residues. Deletions cut 8 bases from V and 5 bases from J, with 17 bases between. The CDR3 loop is CASREMGPNNSPLHF. DNA for the CDR3: TGCGCCAGTCGGGAGATGGGGCCGAATAATTCACCCCTCCACTTT.